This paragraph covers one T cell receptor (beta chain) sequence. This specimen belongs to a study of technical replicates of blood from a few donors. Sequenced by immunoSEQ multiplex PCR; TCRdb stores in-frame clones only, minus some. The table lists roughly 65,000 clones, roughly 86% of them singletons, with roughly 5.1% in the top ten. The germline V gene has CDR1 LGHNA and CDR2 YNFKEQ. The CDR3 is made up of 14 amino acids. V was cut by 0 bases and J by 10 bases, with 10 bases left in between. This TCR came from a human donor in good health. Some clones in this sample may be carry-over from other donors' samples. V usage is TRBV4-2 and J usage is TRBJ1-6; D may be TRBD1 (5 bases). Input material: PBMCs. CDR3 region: CASSQDRVESPLHF. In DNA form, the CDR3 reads TGTGCCAGCAGCCAAGACAGGGTGGAATCACCCCTCCACTTT.